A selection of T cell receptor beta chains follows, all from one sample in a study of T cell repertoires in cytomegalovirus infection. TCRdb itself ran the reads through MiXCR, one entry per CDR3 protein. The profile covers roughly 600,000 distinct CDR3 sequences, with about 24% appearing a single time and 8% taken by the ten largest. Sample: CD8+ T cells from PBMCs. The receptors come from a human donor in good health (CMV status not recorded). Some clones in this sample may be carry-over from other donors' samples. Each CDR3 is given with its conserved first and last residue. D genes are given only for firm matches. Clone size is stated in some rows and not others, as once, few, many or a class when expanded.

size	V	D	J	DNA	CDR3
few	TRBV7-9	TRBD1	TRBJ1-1	TGTGCCAGCAGCTTAGGCCCGGGACAGTCGAACACTGAAGCTTTCTTT	CASSLGPGQSNTEAFF
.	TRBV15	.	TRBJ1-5	TGTGCCACCAGCAGCTCGACAGAAAGGGGCAATCAGCCCCAGCATTTT	CATSSSTERGNQPQHF
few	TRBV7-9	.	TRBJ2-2	TGTGCCAGCAGCCCTACCTCAGGACAGAAGAACACCGGGGAGCTGTTTTTT	CASSPTSGQKNTGELFF
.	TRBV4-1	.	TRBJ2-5	TGCGCCAGCAGCCGCGACAGGTTACAAGAGACCCAGTACTTC	CASSRDRLQETQYF
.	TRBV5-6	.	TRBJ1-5	TGTGCCAGCAGCCCTGCGGGGGGTCAGCCCCAGCATTTT	CASSPAGGQPQHF
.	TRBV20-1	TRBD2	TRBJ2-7	TGCAGTGCTAGAGATATCGACGGGGGGGCCCACGAGCAGTACTTC	CSARDIDGGAHEQYF
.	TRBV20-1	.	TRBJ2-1	TGCAGTGCCCCAGGGGGGCCAACAGGTTACAATGAGCAGTTCTTC	CSAPGGPTGYNEQFF
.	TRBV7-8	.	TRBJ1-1	TGTGCCAGCAGCTTCCCGGGGTCTGGGGATTCGAACACTGAAGCTTTCTTT	CASSFPGSGDSNTEAFF
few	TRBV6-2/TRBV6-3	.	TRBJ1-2	TGTGCCAGCAGTCCGTGGACGACTACCTATGGCTACACCTTC	CASSPWTTTYGYTF
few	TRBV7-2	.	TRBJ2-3	TGTGCCAGCGGCATCGGCGGGATCAGGACAGATACGCAGTATTTT	CASGIGGIRTDTQYF
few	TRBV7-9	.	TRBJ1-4	TGTGCCAGCAGCTTAGCGGACGGGCTTTTTAATGAAAAACTGTTTTTT	CASSLADGLFNEKLFF
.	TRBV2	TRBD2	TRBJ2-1	TGTGCCAGCACAGGACTAGCCCCACCGGGGGAGCAGTTCTTC	CASTGLAPPGEQFF